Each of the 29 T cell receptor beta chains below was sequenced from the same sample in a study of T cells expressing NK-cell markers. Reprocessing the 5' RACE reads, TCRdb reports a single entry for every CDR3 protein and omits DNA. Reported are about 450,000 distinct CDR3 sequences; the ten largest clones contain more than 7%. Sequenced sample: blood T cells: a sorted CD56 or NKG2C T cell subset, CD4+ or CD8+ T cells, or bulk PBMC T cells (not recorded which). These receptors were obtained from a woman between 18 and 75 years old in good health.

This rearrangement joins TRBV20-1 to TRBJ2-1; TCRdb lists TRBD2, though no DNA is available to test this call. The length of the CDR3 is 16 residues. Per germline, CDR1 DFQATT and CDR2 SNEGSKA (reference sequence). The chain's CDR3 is CSARGGWVAGANEQFF.

CDR3 residues: CSARDVTGNIQYF. The rearrangement links TRBV20-1 to TRBJ2-4. The CDR3 runs 13 residues. In germline, CDR1 is DFQATT, CDR2 SNEGSKA (reference sequence).

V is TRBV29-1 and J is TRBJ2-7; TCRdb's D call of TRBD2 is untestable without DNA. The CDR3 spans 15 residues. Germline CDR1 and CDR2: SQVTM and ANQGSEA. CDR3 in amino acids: CSVPNSSGSKYEQYF.

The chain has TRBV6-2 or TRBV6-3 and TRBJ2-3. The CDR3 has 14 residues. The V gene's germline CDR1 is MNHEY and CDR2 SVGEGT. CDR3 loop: CASSYGLFTDTQYF.

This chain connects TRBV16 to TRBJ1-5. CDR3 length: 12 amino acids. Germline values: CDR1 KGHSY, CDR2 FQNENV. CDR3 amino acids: CASSHNYQPQHF.

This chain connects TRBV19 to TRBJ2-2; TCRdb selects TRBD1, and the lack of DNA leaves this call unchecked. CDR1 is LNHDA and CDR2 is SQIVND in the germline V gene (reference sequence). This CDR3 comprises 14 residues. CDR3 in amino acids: CASRTGQFTGELFF. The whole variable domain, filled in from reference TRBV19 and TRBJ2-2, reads DGGITQSPKYLFRKEGQNVTLSCEQNLNHDAMYWYRQDPGQGLRLIYYSQIVNDFQKGDIAEGYSVSREKKESFPLTVTSAQKNPTAFYLCASRTGQFTGELFFGEGSRLTVL.

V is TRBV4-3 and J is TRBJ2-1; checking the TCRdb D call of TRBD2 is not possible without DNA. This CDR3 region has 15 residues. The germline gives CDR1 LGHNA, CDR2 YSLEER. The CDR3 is CASSQGISGYNEQFF.

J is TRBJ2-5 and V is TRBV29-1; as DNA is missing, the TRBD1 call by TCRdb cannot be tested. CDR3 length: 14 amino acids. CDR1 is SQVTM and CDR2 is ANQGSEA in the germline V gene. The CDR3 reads CSYIRDRGPETQYF. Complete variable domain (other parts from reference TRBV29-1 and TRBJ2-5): SAVISQKPSRDICQRGTSLTIQCQVDSQVTMMFWYRQQPGQSLTLIATANQGSEATYESGFVIDKFPISRPNLTFSTLTVSNMSPEDSSIYLCSYIRDRGPETQYFGPGTRLLVL.

The CDR3 reads CASSRRQGINEKLFF. V is TRBV3-1 and J is TRBJ1-4; TCRdb names TRBD1, which stays unverified in the absence of DNA. The V gene's germline CDR1 is LGHDT and CDR2 YNNKEL (reference sequence). The CDR3 runs to 15 residues.

The CDR3: CALRGRGKSRVPDTQYF. The chain employs TRBV30 and TRBJ2-3; the TRBD1 assignment by TCRdb is unverifiable without DNA. This CDR3 spans 17 amino acids. CDR1 is GTSNPN, CDR2 SVGIG, per germline (reference sequence). The full variable domain, in which reference TRBV30 and TRBJ2-3 provide the parts outside the CDR3, is SQTIHQWPATLVQPVGSPLSLECTVEGTSNPNLYWYRQAAGRGLQLLFYSVGIGQISSEVPQNLSASRPQDRQFILSSKKLLLSDSGFYLCALRGRGKSRVPDTQYFGPGTRLTVL.

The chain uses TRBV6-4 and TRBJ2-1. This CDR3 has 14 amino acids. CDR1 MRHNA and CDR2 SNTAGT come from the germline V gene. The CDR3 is CASSDGVSYNEQFF.

The chain's CDR3 is CASSLRQVSNTEAFF. The chain joins TRBV7-3 to TRBJ1-1; no DNA is available, so the TRBD1 call from TCRdb remains unchecked. This CDR3 is built from 15 residues. The germline V gene has CDR1 SGHTA and CDR2 FQGTGA. Filled out from reference TRBV7-3 and TRBJ1-1, the complete variable domain reads GAGVSQTPSNKVTEKGKYVELRCDPISGHTALYWYRQSLGQGPEFLIYFQGTGAADDSGLPNDRFFAVRPEGSVSTLKIQRTERGDSAVYLCASSLRQVSNTEAFFGQGTRLTVV.

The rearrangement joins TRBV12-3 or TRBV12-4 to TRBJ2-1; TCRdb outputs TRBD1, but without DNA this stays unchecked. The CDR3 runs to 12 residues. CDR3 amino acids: CASRMRGNEQFF.

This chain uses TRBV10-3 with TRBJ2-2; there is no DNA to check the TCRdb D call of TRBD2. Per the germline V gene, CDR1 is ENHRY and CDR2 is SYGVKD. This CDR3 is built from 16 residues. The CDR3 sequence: CAIKRVGGVDTGELFF.

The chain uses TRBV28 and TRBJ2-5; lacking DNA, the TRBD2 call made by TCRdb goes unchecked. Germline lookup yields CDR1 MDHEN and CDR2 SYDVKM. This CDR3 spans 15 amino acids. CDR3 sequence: CASIHRGGERETQYF. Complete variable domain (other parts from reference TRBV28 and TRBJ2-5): DVKVTQSSRYLVKRTGEKVFLECVQDMDHENMFWYRQDPGLGLRLIYFSYDVKMKEKGDIPEGYSVSREKKERFSLILESASTNQTSMYLCASIHRGGERETQYFGPGTRLLVL.

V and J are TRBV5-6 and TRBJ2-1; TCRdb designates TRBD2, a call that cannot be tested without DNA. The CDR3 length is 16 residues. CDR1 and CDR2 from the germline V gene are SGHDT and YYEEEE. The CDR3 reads CASSLRLAGGINEQFF.

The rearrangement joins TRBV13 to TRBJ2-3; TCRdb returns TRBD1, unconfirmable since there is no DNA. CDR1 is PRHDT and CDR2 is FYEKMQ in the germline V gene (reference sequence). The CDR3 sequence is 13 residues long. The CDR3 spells CASSQGFGDTQYF.

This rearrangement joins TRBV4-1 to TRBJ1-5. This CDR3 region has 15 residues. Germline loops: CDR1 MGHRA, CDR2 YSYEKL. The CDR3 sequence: CASSQVGRGNQPQHF.

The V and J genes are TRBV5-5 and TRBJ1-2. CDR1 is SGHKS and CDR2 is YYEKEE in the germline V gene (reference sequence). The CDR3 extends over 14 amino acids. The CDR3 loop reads CASSFEGRAYGYTF.

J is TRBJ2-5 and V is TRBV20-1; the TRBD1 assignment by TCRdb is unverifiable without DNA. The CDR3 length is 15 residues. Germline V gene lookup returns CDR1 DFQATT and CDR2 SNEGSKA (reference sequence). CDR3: CSARERDSGRETQYF.

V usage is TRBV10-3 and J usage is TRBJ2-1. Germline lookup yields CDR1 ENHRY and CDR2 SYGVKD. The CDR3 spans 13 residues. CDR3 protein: CAIADAAYNEQFF.

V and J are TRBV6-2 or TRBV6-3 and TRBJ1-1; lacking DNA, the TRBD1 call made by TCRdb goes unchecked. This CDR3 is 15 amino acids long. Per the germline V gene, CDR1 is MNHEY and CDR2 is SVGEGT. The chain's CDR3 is CASSQWRGMNTEAFF.

The CDR3 region is CASSYVAGGNNEQFF. The gene calls are TRBV6-5 and TRBJ2-1; the D call from TCRdb, TRBD2, cannot be confirmed without DNA. The germline gives CDR1 MNHEY, CDR2 SVGAGI. The CDR3 has 15 amino acids.

The CDR3 sequence is CASSPRLFGGNEQFF. The chain employs TRBV13 and TRBJ2-1; the D gene TCRdb calls, TRBD1, cannot be checked with no DNA. The CDR3 is 15 residues long. The germline CDR1 and CDR2 sequences are PRHDT and FYEKMQ (reference sequence).

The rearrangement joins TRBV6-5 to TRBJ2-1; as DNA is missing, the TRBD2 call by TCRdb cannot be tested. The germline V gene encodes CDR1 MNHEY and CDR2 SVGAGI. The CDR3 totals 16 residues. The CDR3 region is CASSYSPGLTSNEQFF.

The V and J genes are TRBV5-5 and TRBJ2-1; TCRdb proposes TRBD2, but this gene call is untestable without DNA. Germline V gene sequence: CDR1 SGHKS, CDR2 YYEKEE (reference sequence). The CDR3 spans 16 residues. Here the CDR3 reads CASSLLAGGSLGEQFF.

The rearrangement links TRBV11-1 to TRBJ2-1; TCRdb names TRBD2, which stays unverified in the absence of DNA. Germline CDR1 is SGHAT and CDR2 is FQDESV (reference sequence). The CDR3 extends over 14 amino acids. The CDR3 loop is CASSPSGIHDEQFF.

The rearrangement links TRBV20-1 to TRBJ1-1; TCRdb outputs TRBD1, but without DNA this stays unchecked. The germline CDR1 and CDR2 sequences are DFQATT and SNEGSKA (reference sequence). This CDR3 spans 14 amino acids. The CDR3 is CSAPKAGADTEAFF.

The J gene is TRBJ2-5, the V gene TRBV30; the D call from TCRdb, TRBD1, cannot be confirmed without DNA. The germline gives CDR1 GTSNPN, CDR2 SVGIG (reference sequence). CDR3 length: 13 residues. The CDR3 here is CAWSGTDEETQYF. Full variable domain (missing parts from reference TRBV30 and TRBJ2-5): SQTIHQWPATLVQPVGSPLSLECTVEGTSNPNLYWYRQAAGRGLQLLFYSVGIGQISSEVPQNLSASRPQDRQFILSSKKLLLSDSGFYLCAWSGTDEETQYFGPGTRLLVL.